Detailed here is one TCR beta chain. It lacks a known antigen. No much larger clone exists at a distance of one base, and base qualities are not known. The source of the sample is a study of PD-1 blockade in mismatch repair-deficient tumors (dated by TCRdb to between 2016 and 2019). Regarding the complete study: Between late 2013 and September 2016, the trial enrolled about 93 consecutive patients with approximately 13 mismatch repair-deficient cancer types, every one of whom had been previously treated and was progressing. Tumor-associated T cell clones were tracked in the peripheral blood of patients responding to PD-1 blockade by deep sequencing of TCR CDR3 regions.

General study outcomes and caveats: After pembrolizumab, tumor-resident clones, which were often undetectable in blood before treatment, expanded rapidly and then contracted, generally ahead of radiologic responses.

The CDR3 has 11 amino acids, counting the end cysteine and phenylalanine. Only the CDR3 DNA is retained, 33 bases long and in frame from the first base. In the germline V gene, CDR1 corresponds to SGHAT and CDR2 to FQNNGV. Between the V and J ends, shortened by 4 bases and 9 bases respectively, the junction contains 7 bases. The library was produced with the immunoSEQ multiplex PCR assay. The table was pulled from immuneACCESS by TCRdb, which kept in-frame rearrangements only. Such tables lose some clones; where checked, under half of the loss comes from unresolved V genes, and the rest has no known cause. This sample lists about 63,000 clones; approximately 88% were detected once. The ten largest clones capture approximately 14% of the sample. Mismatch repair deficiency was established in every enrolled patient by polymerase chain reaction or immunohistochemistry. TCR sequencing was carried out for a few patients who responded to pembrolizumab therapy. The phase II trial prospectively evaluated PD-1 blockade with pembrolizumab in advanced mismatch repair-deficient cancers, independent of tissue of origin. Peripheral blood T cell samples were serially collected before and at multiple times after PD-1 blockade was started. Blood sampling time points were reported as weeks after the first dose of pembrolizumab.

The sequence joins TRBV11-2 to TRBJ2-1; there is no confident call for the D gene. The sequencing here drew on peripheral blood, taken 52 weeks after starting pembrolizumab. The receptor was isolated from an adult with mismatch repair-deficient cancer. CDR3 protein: CASSSSGEQFF. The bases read TGTGCCAGCAGCTCTTCGGGTGAGCAGTTCTTC.